The subject of this entry is one TCR beta chain. Its antigen is not identified. This specimen belongs to a study of beta chain features in type 1 diabetes. Study context: Sorted cell examination encompassed 100,000,000 or so cells across all samples. Study-wide results and caveats: There was a moderate but significant shortening of TCRB CDR3s in all four CD4+ subsets of Type 1 diabetes patients. VDJ junctions from type 1 diabetes patients carried fewer insertions and larger deletions.

V lost 1 base and J 7 bases, leaving 11 bases between the germline ends. Per germline, CDR1 LNHNV and CDR2 YYDKDF (reference sequence). The CDR3 totals 15 residues. Sorted cells reached over 95% purity in every population. All of the isolated RNA was reverse transcribed, so expressed TCRB transcripts were sequenced. Sequencing used immunoSEQ multiplex PCR; TCRdb keeps in-frame clones, though not all of them. The sample records some 250,000 clones, roughly 10% being singletons. This clonotype originated in a man aged 25 to 40 with type 1 diabetes. Material: naive CD4+ T cells from blood. The chain combines TRBV15 with TRBJ1-6; the D gene is possibly TRBD1 (6 bases). The CDR3 nucleotides read TGTGCCACCAGCAGAGGAGGGGGTCGGAATTCACCCCTCCACTTT. Protein product: CATSRGGGRNSPLHF.